A selection of T cell receptor beta chains follows, all from one sample in a study of T cells in localized non-small cell lung cancer. This table comes from immunoSEQ multiplex PCR, and its TCRdb copy is limited to in-frame clones, with some not included. The repertoire holds 70,000 or so clones, about 81% seen once, with 1% to 1.5% in the top ten. The sample consisted of peripheral blood, taken before any cancer treatment. The receptors were gathered from a female donor older than 55 with stage I lung adenocarcinoma. Both conserved end residues are part of each CDR3. D genes are given only for firm matches. Some rows mark clone size as missing; the rest say once, few, many or name a class of expanded clone.

V	J	D	size	CDR3	DNA
TRBV7-2	TRBJ2-1	-	-	CASSLSSAFYNEQFF	TGTGCCAGCAGCTTAAGTAGTGCCTTCTACAATGAGCAGTTCTTC
TRBV9	TRBJ2-2	-	-	CASSITTDTGELFF	TGTGCCAGCAGCATCACGACAGATACCGGGGAGCTGTTTTTT
TRBV19	TRBJ2-1	-	-	CASSPRGLNYNEQFF	TGTGCCAGCAGCCCGAGGGGCCTGAACTACAATGAGCAGTTCTTC
TRBV5-6	TRBJ2-7	TRBD1	-	CASSYLPGQGTYEQYF	TGTGCCAGCAGCTACCTACCGGGACAGGGGACCTACGAGCAGTACTTC
TRBV19	TRBJ1-2	TRBD1	-	CASSRGRTGGSGYTF	TGTGCCAGTAGTAGGGGCAGGACAGGGGGCTCTGGCTACACCTTC
TRBV6-1	TRBJ1-6	-	-	CASRGENSPLHF	TGTGCCAGCAGGGGGGAGAATTCACCCCTCCACTTT
TRBV4-3	TRBJ2-7	TRBD1	-	CASSQDRGSYEQYF	TGCGCCAGCAGCCAAGACAGGGGGTCCTACGAGCAGTACTTC
TRBV18	TRBJ1-5	-	-	CASSGGEDSNQPQHF	TGTGCCAGCTCCGGGGGGGAGGATAGCAATCAGCCCCAGCATTTT
TRBV2	TRBJ1-2	TRBD1	-	CASSRDRLYGYTF	TGTGCCAGCAGCCGGGACAGGTTATATGGCTACACCTTC
TRBV6-1	TRBJ1-2	TRBD1	-	CASSAGQDYGYTF	TGTGCCAGCAGTGCCGGACAGGACTATGGCTACACCTTC
TRBV5-8	TRBJ2-1	TRBD2	few	CASSLGTTGGNEQFF	TGTGCCAGCAGCTTGGGTACGACGGGGGGCAATGAGCAGTTCTTC
TRBV19	TRBJ1-3	-	once	CASSIVWGASGNTIYF	TGTGCCAGTAGTATAGTATGGGGGGCTTCTGGAAACACCATATATTTT
TRBV4-1	TRBJ1-1	TRBD1	-	CASSQVPGQANTEAFF	TGCGCCAGCAGCCAAGTACCGGGACAGGCGAACACTGAAGCTTTCTTT
TRBV21-1	TRBJ1-5	-	-	CATRRTGYSNQPQHF	TGTGCCACGAGACGGACAGGGTATAGCAATCAGCCCCAGCATTTT
TRBV27	TRBJ2-3	-	-	CASSSLLADTQYF	TGTGCCAGCAGTTCCTTACTTGCAGATACGCAGTATTTT
TRBV6-4	TRBJ2-1	-	-	CASSDSRVSEQFF	TGTGCCAGCAGTGACTCGAGGGTATCTGAGCAGTTCTTC
TRBV7-9	TRBJ1-6	TRBD1	-	CASSLAGYTGADSPLHF	TGTGCCAGCAGCTTAGCCGGATACACAGGGGCGGACTCACCCCTCCACTTT
TRBV7-9	TRBJ1-2	-	-	CASSLGMGYGYTF	TGTGCCAGCAGCTTAGGTATGGGCTATGGCTACACCTTC
TRBV5-1	TRBJ1-1	-	-	CASYPAEASEWAEAFF	TGCGCCAGCTACCCGGCGGAGGCGTCTGAATGGGCTGAAGCTTTCTTT
TRBV7-9	TRBJ1-4	TRBD1	-	CASSLTGGDEKLFF	TGTGCCAGCAGCTTGACAGGGGGCGACGAAAAACTGTTTTTT
TRBV6-1	TRBJ2-5	TRBD1	-	CASSSSKGALETQYF	TGTGCCAGCAGTTCTTCAAAGGGGGCGTTGGAGACCCAGTACTTC
TRBV27	TRBJ2-1	-	-	CASKVGTAENYNEQFF	TGTGCCAGCAAGGTCGGGACGGCAGAGAATTACAATGAGCAGTTCTTC
TRBV2	TRBJ1-1	-	-	CASSEGDVENTEAFF	TGTGCCAGCAGTGAAGGGGATGTGGAGAACACTGAAGCTTTCTTT